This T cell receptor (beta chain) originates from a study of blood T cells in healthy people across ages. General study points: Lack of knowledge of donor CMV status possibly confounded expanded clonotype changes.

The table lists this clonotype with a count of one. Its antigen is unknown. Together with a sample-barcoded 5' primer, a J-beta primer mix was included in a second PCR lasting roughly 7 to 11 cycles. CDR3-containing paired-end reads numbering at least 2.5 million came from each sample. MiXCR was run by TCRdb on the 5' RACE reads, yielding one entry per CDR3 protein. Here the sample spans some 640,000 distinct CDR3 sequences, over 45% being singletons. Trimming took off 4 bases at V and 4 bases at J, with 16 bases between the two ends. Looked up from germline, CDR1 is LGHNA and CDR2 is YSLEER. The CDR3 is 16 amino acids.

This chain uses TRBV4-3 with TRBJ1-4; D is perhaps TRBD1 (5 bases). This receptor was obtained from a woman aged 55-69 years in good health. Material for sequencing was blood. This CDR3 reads CASSRTATDINEKLFF. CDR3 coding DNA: TGCGCCAGCAGCCGCACAGCGACGGACATTAATGAAAAACTGTTTTTT.